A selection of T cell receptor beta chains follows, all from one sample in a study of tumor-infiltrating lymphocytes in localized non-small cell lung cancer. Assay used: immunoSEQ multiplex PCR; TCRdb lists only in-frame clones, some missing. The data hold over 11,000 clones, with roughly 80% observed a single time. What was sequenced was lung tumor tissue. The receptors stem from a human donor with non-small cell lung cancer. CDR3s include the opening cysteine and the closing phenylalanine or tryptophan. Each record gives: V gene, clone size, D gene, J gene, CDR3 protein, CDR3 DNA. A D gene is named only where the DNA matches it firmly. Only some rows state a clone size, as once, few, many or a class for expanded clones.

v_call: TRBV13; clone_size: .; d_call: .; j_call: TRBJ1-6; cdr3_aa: CASSLNNSPLHF; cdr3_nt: TGTGCCAGCAGCTTAAATAATTCACCCCTCCACTTT
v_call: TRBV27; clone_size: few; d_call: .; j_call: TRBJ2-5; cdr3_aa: CASSSSSGIFDETQYF; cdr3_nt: TGTGCCAGCAGTTCCTCATCCGGGATCTTTGACGAGACCCAGTACTTC
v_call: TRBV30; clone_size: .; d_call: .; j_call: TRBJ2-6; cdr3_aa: CAWSGGSGANVLTF; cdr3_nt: TGTGCCTGGAGTGGGGGGTCTGGGGCCAACGTCCTGACTTTC
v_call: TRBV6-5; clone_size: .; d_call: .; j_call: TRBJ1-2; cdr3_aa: CASKSGSLGYTF; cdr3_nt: TGTGCCAGCAAATCCGGGAGTTTGGGCTACACCTTC
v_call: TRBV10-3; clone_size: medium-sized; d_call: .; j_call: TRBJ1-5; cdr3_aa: CASLDSLDNQPQHF; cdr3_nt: TGTGCCAGCTTGGACAGCCTTGACAATCAGCCCCAGCATTTT
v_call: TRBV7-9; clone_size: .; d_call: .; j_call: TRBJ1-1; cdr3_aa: CASSLGRASEAFF; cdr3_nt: TGTGCCAGCAGCTTGGGCAGGGCGTCTGAAGCTTTCTTT
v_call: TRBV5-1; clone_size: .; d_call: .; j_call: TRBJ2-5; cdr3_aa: CASSWEAVQETQYF; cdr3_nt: TGCGCCAGCAGCTGGGAGGCGGTCCAAGAGACCCAGTACTTC
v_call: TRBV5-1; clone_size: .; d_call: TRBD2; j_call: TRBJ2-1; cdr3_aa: CASSLVGLPEQFF; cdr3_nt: TGCGCCAGCAGCTTGGTGGGACTACCGGAGCAGTTCTTC
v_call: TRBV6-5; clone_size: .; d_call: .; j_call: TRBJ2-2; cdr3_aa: CASSPRGTGELFF; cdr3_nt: TGTGCCAGCAGTCCTCGCGGCACCGGGGAGCTGTTTTTT
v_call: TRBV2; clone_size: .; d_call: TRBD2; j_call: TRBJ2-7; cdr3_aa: CASRSGLSSYEQYF; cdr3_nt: TGTGCCAGCCGTAGCGGGCTTAGCTCCTACGAGCAGTACTTC
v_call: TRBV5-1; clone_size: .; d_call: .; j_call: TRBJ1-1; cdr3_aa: CASSSATNFPNTEAFF; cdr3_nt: TGCGCCAGCAGCTCCGCGACAAATTTCCCGAACACTGAAGCTTTCTTT
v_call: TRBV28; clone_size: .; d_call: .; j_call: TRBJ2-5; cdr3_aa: CASSLMGETQYF; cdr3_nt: TGTGCCAGCAGCCTTATGGGAGAGACCCAGTACTTC
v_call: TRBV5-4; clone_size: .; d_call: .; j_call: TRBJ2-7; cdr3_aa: CASSWDNYEQYF; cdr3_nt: TGTGCCAGCAGCTGGGACAACTACGAGCAGTACTTC
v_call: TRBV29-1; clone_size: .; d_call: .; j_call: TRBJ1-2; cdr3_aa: CSVEYGAGDYGYTF; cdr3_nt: TGCAGCGTTGAATACGGCGCAGGAGACTATGGCTACACCTTC
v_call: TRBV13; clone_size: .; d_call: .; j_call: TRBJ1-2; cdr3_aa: CASSLRSGARGYTF; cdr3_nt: TGTGCCAGCAGCTTACGGTCAGGGGCGAGGGGCTACACCTTC
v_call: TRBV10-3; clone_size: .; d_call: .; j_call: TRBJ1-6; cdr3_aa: CAIEIDGSVNSPLHF; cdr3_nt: TGTGCCATCGAGATCGACGGCAGCGTAAATTCACCCCTCCACTTT